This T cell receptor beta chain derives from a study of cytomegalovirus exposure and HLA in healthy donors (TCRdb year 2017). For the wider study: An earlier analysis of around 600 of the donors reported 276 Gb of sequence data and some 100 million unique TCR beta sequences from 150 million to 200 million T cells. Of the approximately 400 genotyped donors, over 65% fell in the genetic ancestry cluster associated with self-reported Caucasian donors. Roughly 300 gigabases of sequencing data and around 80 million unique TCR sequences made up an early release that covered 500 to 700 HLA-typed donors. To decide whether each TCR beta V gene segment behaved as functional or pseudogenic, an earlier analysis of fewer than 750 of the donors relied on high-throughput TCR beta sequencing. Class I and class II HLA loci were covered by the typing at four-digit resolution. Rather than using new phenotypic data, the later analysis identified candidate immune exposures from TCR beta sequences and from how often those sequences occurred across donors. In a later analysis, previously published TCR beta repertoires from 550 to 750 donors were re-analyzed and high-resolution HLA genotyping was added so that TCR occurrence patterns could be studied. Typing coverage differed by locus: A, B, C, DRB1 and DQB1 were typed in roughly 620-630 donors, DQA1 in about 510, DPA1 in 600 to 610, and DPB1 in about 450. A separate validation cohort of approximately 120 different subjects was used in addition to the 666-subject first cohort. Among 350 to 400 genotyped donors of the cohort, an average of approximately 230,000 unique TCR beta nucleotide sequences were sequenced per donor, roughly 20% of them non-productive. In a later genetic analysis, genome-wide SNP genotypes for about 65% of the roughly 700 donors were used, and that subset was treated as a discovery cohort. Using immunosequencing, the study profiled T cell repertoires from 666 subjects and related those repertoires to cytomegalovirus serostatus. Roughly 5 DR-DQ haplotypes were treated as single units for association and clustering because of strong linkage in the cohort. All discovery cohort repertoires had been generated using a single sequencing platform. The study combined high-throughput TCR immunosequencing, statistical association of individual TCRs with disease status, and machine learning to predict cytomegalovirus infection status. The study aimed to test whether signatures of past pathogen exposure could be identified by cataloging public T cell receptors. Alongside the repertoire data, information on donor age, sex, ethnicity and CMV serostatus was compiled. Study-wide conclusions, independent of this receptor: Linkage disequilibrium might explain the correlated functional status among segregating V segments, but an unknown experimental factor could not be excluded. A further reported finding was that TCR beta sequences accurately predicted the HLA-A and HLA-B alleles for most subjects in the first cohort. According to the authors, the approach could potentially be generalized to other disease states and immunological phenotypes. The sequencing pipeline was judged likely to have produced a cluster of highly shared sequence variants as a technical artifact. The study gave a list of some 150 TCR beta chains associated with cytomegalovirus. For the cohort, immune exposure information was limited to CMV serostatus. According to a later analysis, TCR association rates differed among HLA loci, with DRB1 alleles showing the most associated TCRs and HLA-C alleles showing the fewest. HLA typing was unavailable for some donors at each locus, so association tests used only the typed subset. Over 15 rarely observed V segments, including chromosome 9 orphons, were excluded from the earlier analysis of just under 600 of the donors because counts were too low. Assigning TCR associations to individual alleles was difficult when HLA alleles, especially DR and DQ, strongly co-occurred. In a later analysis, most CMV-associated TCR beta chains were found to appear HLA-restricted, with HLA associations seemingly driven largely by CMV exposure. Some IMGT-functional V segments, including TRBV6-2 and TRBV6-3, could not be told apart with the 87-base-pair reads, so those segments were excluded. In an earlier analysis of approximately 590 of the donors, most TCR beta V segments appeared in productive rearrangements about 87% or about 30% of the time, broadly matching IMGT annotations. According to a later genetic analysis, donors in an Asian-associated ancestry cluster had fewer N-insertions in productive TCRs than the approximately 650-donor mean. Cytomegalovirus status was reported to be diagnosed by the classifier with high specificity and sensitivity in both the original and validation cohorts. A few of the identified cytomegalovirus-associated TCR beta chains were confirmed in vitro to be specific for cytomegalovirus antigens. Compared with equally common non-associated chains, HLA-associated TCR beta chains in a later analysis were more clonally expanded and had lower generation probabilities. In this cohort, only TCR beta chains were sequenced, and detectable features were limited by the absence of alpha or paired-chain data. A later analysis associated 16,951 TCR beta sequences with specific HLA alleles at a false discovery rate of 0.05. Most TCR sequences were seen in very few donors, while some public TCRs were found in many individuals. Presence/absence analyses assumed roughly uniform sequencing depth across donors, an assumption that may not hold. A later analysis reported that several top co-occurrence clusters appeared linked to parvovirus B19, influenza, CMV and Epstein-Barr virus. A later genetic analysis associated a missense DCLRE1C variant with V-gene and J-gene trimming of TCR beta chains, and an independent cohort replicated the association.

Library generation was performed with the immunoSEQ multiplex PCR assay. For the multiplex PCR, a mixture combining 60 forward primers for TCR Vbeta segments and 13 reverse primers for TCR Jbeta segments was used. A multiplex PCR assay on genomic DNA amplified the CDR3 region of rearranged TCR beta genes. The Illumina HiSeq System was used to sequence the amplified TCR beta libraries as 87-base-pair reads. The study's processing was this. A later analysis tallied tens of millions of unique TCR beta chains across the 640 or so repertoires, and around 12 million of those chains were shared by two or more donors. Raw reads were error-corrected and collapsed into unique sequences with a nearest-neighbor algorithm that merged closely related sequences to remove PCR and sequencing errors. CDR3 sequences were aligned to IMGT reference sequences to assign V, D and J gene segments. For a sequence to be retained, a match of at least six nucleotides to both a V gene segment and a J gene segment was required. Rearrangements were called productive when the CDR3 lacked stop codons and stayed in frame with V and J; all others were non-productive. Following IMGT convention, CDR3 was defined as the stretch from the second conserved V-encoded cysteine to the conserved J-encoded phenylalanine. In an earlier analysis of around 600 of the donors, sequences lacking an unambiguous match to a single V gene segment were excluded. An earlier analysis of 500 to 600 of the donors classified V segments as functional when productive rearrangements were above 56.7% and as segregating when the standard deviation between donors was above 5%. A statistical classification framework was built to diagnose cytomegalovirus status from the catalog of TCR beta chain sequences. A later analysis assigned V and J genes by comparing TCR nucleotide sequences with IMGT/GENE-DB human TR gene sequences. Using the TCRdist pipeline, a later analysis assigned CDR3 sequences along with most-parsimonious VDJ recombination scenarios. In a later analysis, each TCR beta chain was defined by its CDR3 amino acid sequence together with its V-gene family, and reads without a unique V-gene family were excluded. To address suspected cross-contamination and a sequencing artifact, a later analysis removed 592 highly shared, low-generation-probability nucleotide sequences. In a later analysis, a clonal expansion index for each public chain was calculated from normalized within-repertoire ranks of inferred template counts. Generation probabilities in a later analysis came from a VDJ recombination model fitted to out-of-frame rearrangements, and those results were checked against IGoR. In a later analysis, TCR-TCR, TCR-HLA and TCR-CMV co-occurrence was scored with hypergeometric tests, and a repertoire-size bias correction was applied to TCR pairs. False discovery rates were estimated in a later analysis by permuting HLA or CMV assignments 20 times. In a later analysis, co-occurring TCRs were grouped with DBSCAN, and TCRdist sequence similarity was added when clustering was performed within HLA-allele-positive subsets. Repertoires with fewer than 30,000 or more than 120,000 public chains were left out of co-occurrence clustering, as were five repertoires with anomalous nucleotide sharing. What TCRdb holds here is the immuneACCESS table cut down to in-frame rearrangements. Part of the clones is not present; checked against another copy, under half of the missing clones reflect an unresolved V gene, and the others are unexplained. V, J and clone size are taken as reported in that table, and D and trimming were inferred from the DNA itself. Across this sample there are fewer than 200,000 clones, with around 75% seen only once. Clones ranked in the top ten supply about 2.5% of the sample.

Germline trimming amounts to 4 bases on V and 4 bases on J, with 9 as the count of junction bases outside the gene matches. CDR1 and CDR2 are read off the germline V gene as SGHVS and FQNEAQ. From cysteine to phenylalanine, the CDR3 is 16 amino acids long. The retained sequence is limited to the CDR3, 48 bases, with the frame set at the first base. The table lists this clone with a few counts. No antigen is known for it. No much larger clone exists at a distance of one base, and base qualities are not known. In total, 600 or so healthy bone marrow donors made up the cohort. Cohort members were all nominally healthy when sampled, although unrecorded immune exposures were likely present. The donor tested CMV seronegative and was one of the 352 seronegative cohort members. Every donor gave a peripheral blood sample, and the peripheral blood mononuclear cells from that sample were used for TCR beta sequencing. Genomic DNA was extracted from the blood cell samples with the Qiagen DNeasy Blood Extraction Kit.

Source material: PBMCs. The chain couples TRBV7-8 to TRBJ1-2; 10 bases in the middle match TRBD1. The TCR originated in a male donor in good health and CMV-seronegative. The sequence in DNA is TGTGCCAGCAGCTCATCCCGACAGGGGGCTTCCTATGGCTACACCTTC. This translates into CASSSSRQGASYGYTF.